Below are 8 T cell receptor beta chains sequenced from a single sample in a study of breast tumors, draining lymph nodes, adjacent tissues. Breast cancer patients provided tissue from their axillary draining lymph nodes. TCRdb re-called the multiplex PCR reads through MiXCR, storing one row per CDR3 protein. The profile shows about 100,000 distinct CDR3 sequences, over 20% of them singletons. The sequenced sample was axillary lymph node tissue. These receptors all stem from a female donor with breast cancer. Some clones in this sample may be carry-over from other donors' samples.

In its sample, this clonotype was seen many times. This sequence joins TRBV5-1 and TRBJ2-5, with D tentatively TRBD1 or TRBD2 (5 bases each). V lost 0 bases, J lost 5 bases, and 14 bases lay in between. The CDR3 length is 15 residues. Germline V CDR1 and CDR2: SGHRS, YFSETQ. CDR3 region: CASSLGGRGVETQYF. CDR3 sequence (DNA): TGCGCCAGCAGCTTGGGGGGACGAGGAGTGGAGACCCAGTACTTC.

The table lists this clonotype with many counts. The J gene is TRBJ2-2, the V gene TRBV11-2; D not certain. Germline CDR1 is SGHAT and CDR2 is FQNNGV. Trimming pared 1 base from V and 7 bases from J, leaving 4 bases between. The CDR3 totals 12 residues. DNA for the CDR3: TGTGCCAGCAGCTTAGCAGTCGGGGAGCTGTTTTTT. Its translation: CASSLAVGELFF.

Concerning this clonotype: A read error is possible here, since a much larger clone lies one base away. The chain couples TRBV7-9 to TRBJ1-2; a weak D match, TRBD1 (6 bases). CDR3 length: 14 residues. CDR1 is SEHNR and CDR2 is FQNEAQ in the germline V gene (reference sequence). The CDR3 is CASGLGQGFYGYTF. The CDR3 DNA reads TGTGCCAGCGGCTTAGGGCAGGGGTTCTATGGCTACACCTTC.

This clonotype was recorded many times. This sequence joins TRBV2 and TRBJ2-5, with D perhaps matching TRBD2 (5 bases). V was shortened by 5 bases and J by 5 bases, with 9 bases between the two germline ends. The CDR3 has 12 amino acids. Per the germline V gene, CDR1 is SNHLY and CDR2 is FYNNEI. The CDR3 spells CASSRGVETQYF. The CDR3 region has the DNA TGTGCCAGCAGTCGGGGTGTTGAGACCCAGTACTTC.

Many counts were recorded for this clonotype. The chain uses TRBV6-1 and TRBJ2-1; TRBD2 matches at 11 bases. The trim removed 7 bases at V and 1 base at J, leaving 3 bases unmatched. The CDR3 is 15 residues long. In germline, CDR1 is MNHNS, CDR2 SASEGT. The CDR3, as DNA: TGTGCCAGCACAACTAGCGGGAGTTCCTACAATGAGCAGTTCTTC. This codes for CASTTSGSSYNEQFF.

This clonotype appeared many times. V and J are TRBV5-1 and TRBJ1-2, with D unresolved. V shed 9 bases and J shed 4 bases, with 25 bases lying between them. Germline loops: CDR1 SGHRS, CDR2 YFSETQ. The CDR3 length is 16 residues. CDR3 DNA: TGCGCCACCCCTTGTAGTACAGTCGATAGCCCCTATGGCTACACCTTC. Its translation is CATPCSTVDSPYGYTF.

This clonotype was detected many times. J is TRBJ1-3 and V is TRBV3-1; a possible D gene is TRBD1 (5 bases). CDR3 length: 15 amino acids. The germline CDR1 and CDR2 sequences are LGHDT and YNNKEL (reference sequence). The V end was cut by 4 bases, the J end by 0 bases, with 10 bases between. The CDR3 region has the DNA TGTGCCAGCAGCCGTGGGACCGACTCTGGAAACACCATATATTTT. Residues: CASSRGTDSGNTIYF.

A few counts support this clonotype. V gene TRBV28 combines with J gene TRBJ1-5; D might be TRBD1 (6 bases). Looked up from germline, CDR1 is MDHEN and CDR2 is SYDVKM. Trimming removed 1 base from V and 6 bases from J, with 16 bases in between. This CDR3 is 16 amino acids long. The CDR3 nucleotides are TGTGCCAGCAGTTTATTGGGCGGGGGAGGGGGTCAGCCCCAGCATTTT. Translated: CASSLLGGGGGQPQHF.